This TCR beta chain is from a study of shared clonotypes between healthy human individuals. Overall study results and limits: Naive CD4 clonotypes overlapped across a few donors at roughly 5%. Generally, estimated richness proved larger in naive subsets than it did in memory subsets.

The germline V gene has CDR1 MNHEY and CDR2 SMNVEV (reference sequence). This CDR3 comprises 16 residues. J was trimmed by 6 bases and V by 5 bases; bases with no gene match: 13. Naive-designated CD8 cells lacked CD45RO, were positively enriched for CCR7, and omitted terminally differentiated effector memory CD45RA+ cells. For every subset, genomic DNA was evenly distributed across several immunoSEQ plates. Sequencing used immunoSEQ multiplex PCR; TCRdb keeps in-frame clones, though not all of them. The data show about 2,200,000 clones, with around 93% seen just once and 1.7% held by the top ten. As to this clone: Its matching antigen is unknown.

This receptor was identified in a man aged 18-30 years in good health. Some clones in this sample may be carry-over from other donors' samples. The sequencing input was naive CD8+ T cells from PBMCs. The chain carries TRBV27 and TRBJ2-3; 8 nucleotides align to TRBD2. CDR3 protein: CASSRVAGSDWDTQYF. As DNA, the CDR3 is TGTGCCAGCAGTCGGGTAGCGGGGAGCGACTGGGATACGCAGTATTTT.